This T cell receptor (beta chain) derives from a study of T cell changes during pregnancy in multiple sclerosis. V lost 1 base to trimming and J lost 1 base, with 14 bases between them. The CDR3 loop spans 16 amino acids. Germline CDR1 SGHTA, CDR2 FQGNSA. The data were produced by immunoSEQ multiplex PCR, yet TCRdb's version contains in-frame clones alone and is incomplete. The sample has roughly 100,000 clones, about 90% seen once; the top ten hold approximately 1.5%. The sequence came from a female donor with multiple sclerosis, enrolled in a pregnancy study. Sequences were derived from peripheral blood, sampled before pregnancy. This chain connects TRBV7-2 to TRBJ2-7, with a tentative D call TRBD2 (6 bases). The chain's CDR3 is CASSLGSVGGSYEQYF. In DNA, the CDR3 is TGTGCCAGCAGCTTAGGGTCGGTCGGGGGTTCCTACGAGCAGTACTTC.